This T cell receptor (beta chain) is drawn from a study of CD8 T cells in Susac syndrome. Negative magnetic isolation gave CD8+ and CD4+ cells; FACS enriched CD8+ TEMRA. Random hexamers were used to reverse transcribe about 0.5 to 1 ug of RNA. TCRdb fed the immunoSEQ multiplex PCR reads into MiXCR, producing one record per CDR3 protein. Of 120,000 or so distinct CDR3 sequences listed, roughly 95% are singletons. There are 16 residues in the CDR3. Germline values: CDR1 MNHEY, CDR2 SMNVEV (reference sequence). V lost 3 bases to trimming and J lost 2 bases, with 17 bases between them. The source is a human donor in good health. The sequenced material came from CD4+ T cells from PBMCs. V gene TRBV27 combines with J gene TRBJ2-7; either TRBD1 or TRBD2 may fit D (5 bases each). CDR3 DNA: TGTGCCAGCAGTTTGTTCGGGGCGAAGGGGACCTACGAGCAGTACTTC. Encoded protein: CASSLFGAKGTYEQYF.